These T cell receptor beta chains were read from a single sample in a study of cytomegalovirus exposure and HLA in healthy donors. Produced via immunoSEQ multiplex PCR; TCRdb's table is partial and in-frame only. The table shows a few hundred thousand clones, with 70% to 90% occurring only once. The sequenced sample was PBMCs. Receptors were obtained from a young woman in good health and CMV-seronegative. Each CDR3 is given with its conserved first and last residue. A D gene is named only where the DNA matches it firmly.

j_gene | d_gene | v_gene | CDR3aa | CDR3nt
TRBJ1-5 | TRBD1 | TRBV19 | CASSIDQGVSNQPQHF | TGTGCCAGTAGTATAGATCAGGGGGTTAGCAATCAGCCCCAGCATTTT
TRBJ2-1 | . | TRBV29-1 | CSVVVGNEQFF | TGCAGCGTTGTAGTTGGCAATGAGCAGTTCTTC
TRBJ1-3 | . | TRBV6-5 | CASSYSGGSGNTIYF | TGTGCCAGCAGTTACTCAGGGGGAAGCGGAAACACCATATATTTT
TRBJ1-1 | . | TRBV7-3 | CASSLNPGPGEAFF | TGTGCCAGCAGCTTAAATCCCGGGCCAGGGGAAGCTTTCTTT
TRBJ1-1 | . | TRBV4-2 | CASSQIEGNTEAFF | TGTGCCAGCAGCCAAATCGAGGGGAACACTGAAGCTTTCTTT
TRBJ2-3 | . | TRBV19 | CASSMWERSSSTDTQYF | TGTGCCAGTAGTATGTGGGAGAGATCCTCTAGCACAGATACGCAGTATTTT
TRBJ2-7 | . | TRBV6-6 | CASRRTDSYEQYF | TGTGCCAGCAGGCGGACAGACTCCTACGAGCAGTACTTC
TRBJ1-5 | . | TRBV25-1 | CASSESGRGNQPQHF | TGTGCCAGCAGTGAATCTGGCCGGGGGAATCAGCCCCAGCATTTT
TRBJ2-3 | TRBD2 | TRBV6-5 | CASSYSLAATDTQYF | TGTGCCAGCAGTTACTCCCTAGCGGCCACAGATACGCAGTATTTT
TRBJ2-1 | TRBD2 | TRBV2 | CASGLAEYNEQFF | TGTGCCAGTGGACTAGCGGAGTACAATGAGCAGTTCTTC